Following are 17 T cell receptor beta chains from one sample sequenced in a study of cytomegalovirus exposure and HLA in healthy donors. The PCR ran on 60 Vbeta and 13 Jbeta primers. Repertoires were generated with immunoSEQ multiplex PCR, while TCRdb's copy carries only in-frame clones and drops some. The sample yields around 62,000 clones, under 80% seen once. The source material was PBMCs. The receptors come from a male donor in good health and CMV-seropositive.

The CDR3 region is CASSPNPGYGELFF. Here the CDR3 DNA reads TGTGCCAGCAGTCCCAACCCAGGGTACGGGGAGCTGTTTTTT. The genes are TRBV2 and TRBJ2-2; D possibly corresponds to TRBD1 (5 bases). The CDR3 has 14 residues. V dropped 5 bases and J dropped 7 bases, with 14 bases sitting between them. Germline V CDR1 and CDR2: SNHLY, FYNNEI. Together with reference TRBV2 and TRBJ2-2, the CDR3 gives the full variable domain: EPEVTQTPSHQVTQMGQEVILRCVPISNHLYFYWYRQILGQKVEFLVSFYNNEISEKSEIFDDQFSVERPDGSNFTLKIRSTKLEDSAMYFCASSPNPGYGELFFGEGSRLTVL.

In DNA form, the CDR3 reads TGTGCCAGCAGGGGCCGCTCAACTCCCCACGAGCAGTACTTC. Translated: CASRGRSTPHEQYF. The chain links TRBV2 to TRBJ2-7; D not certain. Trimming left V 6 bases short and J 5 bases short, with 17 bases between. The V gene's germline CDR1 is SNHLY and CDR2 FYNNEI. CDR3 length: 14 amino acids.

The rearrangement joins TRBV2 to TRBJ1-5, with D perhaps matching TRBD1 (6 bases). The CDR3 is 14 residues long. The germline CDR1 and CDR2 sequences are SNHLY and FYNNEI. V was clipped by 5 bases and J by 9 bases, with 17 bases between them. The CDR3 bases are TGTGCCAGCAGTCCTCCTTGGGGGCGCGGGCCCCAGCATTTT. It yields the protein CASSPPWGRGPQHF.

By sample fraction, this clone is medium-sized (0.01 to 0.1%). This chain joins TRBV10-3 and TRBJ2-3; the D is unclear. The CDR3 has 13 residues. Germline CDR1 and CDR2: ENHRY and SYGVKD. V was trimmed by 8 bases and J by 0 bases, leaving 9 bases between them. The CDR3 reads CAISQVSTDTQYF. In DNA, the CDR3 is TGTGCCATCTCTCAGGTTAGCACAGATACGCAGTATTTT.

This chain's CDR3 is CASSQTGNTGELFF. The CDR3 coding sequence is TGTGCCAGCAGCCAGACAGGAAACACCGGGGAGCTGTTTTTT. The V call is TRBV7-3, the J call TRBJ2-2, with a weak D call TRBD1 (6 bases). This CDR3 comprises 14 residues. Germline CDR1 and CDR2: SGHTA and FQGTGA. Trimming pared 5 bases from V and 2 bases from J, leaving 9 bases between. The whole variable domain, filled in from reference TRBV7-3 and TRBJ2-2, reads GAGVSQTPSNKVTEKGKYVELRCDPISGHTALYWYRQSLGQGPEFLIYFQGTGAADDSGLPNDRFFAVRPEGSVSTLKIQRTERGDSAVYLCASSQTGNTGELFFGEGSRLTVL.

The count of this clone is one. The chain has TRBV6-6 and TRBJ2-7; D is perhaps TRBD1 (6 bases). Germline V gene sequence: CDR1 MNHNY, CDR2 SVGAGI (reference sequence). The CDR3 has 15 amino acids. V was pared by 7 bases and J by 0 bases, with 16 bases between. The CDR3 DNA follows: TGTGCCAGCACCCCATCTGGGGACAACTCCTACGAGCAGTACTTC. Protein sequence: CASTPSGDNSYEQYF.

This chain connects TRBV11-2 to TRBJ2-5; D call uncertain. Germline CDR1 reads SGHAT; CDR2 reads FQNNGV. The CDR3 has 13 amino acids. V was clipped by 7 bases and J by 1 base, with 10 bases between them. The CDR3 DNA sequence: TGTGCCAGCACAGGCAAGCTCCAAGAGACCCAGTACTTC. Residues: CASTGKLQETQYF.

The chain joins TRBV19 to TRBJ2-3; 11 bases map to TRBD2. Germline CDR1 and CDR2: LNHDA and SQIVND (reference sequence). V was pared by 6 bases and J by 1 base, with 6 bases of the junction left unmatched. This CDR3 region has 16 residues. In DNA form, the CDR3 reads TGTGCCAGTAGGACTATACTAGCGGGGGGCACAGATACGCAGTATTTT. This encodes CASRTILAGGTDTQYF.

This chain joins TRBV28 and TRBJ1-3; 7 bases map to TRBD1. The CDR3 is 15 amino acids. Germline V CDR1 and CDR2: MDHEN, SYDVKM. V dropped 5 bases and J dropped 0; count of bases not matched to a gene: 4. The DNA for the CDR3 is TGTGCCAGCAGTATTGGGACAGACTCTGGAAACACCATATATTTT. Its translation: CASSIGTDSGNTIYF. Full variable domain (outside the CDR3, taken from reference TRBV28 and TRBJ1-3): DVKVTQSSRYLVKRTGEKVFLECVQDMDHENMFWYRQDPGLGLRLIYFSYDVKMKEKGDIPEGYSVSREKKERFSLILESASTNQTSMYLCASSIGTDSGNTIYFGEGSWLTVV.

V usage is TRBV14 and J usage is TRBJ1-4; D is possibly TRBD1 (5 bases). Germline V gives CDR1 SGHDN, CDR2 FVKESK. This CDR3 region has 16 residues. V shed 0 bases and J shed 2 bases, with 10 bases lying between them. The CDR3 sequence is CASSQDKQGTNEKLFF. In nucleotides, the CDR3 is TGTGCCAGCAGCCAAGATAAGCAGGGCACTAATGAAAAACTGTTTTTT.

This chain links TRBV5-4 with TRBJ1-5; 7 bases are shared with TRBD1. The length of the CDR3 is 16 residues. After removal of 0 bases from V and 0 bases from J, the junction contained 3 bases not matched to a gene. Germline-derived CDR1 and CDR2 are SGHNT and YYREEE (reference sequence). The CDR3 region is CASSLGGTDSNQPQHF. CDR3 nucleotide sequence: TGTGCCAGCAGCTTGGGCGGGACAGATAGCAATCAGCCCCAGCATTTT.

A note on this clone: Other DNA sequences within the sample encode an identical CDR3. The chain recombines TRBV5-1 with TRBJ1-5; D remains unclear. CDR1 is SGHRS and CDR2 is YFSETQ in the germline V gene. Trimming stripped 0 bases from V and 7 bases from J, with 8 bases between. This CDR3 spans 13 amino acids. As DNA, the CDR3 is TGCGCCAGCAGCTTGGGGGGAGAACAGCCCCAGCATTTT. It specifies CASSLGGEQPQHF.

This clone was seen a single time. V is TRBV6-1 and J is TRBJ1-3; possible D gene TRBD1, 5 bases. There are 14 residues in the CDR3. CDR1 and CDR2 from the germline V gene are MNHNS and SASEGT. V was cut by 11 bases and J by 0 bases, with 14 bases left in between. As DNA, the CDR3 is TGTGCCGGTGAGCGGGACGGCTCTGGAAACACCATATATTTT. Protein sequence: CAGERDGSGNTIYF.

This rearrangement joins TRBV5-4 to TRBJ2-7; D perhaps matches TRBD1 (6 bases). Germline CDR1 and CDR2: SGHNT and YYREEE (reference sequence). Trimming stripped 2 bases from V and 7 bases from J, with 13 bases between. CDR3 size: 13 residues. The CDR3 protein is CASSFAHRDEQYF. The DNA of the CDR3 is TGTGCCAGCAGCTTCGCTCACAGGGATGAGCAGTACTTC. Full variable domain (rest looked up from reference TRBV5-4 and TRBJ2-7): ETGVTQSPTHLIKTRGQQVTLRCSSQSGHNTVSWYQQALGQGPQFIFQYYREEENGRGNFPPRFSGLQFPNYSSELNVNALELDDSALYLCASSFAHRDEQYFGPGTRLTVT.

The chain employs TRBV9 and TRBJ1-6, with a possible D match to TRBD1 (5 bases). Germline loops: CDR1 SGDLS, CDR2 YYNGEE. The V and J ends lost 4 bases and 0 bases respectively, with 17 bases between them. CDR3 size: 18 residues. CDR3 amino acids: CASSSSPTVRSYNSPLHF. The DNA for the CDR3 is TGTGCCAGCAGCTCGAGCCCGACAGTCCGCTCCTATAATTCACCCCTCCACTTT.

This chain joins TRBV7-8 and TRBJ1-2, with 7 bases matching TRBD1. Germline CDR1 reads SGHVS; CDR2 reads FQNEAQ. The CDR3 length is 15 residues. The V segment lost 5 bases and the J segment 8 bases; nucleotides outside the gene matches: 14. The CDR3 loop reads CASSPQQQGNGGYTF. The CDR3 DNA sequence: TGTGCCAGCAGCCCCCAACAACAGGGGAATGGAGGCTACACCTTC.

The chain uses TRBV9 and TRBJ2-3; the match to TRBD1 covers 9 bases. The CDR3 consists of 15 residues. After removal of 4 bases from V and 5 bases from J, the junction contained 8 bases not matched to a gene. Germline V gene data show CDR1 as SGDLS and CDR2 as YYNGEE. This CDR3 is CASSPGTGRGDTQYF. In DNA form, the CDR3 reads TGTGCCAGCAGCCCTGGGACAGGGCGTGGAGATACGCAGTATTTT.